This T cell receptor (beta chain) was captured by sequencing in a study of early T cells in non-severe SARS-CoV-2 infection. In its sample, this clonotype was seen many times. TCRdb ran MiXCR on the 5' RACE reads and lists one entry per CDR3 protein. The sample lists tens of thousands of distinct CDR3 sequences; under 8.5% were seen once. This CDR3 contains 15 residues. Trimming took 1 base from V and 4 from J, leaving 14 bases between them. CDR1 and CDR2 from the germline V gene are DFQATT and SNEGSKA (reference sequence). This receptor was identified in an adult who was a healthcare worker with PCR-confirmed SARS-CoV-2 infection or an uninfected control (not recorded which). Material: whole blood, obtained at baseline. This chain connects TRBV20-1 to TRBJ1-5, with TRBD1 as a possible D gene (5 bases). This CDR3 is CSARVVGPPNQPQHF. In DNA form, the CDR3 reads TGCAGTGCTAGAGTGGTGGGGCCGCCTAATCAGCCCCAGCATTTT.